These 9 T cell receptor beta chains came from one sample sequenced in a study of B cell selection in AIRE deficiency. Assay used: immunoSEQ multiplex PCR; TCRdb lists only in-frame clones, some missing. The sample contains about 25,000 clones, roughly 95% of which appear only once. The sorted conventional CD4 T cells were gated as CD4+CD127+. Sequenced: CD4+CD127+ conventional T cells sorted from PBMCs. Receptors were obtained from a human donor in good health.

The rearrangement uses TRBV7-2 and TRBJ1-1; no reliable D call. The CDR3 runs 13 residues. CDR1 and CDR2 from the germline V gene are SGHTA and FQGNSA. Between the trimmed V and J ends, which lost 5 bases and 1 base, there was a span of 8 bases. CDR3 in amino acids: CASSLEPNTEAFF. The CDR3 DNA follows: TGTGCCAGCAGCCTCGAACCGAACACTGAAGCTTTCTTT. Filled out from reference TRBV7-2 and TRBJ1-1, the complete variable domain reads GAGVSQSPSNKVTEKGKDVELRCDPISGHTALYWYRQSLGQGLEFLIYFQGNSAPDKSGLPSDRFSAERTGGSVSTLTIQRTQQEDSAVYLCASSLEPNTEAFFGQGTRLTVV.

The V call is TRBV30, the J call TRBJ1-1, with D unresolved. V was pared by 1 base and J by 7 bases, with 16 bases between. Per germline, CDR1 GTSNPN and CDR2 SVGIG (reference sequence). The CDR3 sequence is 14 residues long. In DNA, the CDR3 is TGTGCCTGGAGTGATGATTTTAAGGCAGTTGAAGCTTTCTTT. Encoded protein: CAWSDDFKAVEAFF.

The rearrangement joins TRBV7-9 to TRBJ1-1; perhaps TRBD1 as D (5 bases). The CDR3 is made up of 15 amino acids. V was cut by 4 bases and J by 2 bases, with 14 bases left in between. The V gene's germline CDR1 is SEHNR and CDR2 FQNEAQ (reference sequence). CDR3 bases: TGTGCCAGCAGCTGGGGGGACGGTAGAAACACTGAAGCTTTCTTT. Its translation is CASSWGDGRNTEAFF. Together with reference TRBV7-9 and TRBJ1-1, the CDR3 gives the full variable domain: DTGVSQNPRHKITKRGQNVTFRCDPISEHNRLYWYRQTLGQGPEFLTYFQNEAQLEKSRLLSDRFSAERPKGSFSTLEIQRTEQGDSAMYLCASSWGDGRNTEAFFGQGTRLTVV.

The chain has TRBV7-2 and TRBJ1-4; 7 bases map to TRBD1. The CDR3 is 16 amino acids. Germline loops: CDR1 SGHTA, CDR2 FQGNSA. The V segment lost 5 bases and the J segment 1 base; nucleotides outside the gene matches: 7. CDR3 DNA: TGTGCCAGCAGCCACAGACAGGGCTTAACTAATGAAAAACTGTTTTTT. It translates to CASSHRQGLTNEKLFF.

Worth noting for this clone: Additional DNA sequences in this sample encode the identical CDR3. The V call is TRBV6-1, the J call TRBJ1-5; D not resolved. Trimming removed 6 bases at V and 0 bases at J, with 6 bases between. Germline loops: CDR1 MNHNS, CDR2 SASEGT. The CDR3 sequence is 13 residues long. The CDR3 sequence is CASRLYSNQPQHF. CDR3 coding DNA: TGTGCCAGCAGGTTATATAGCAATCAGCCCCAGCATTTT.

J is TRBJ2-2 and V is TRBV19, with D perhaps assigned TRBD1 or TRBD2 (6 bases each). V was shortened by 1 base and J by 5 bases, with 17 bases between the two germline ends. This CDR3 contains 17 residues. Germline-derived CDR1 and CDR2 are LNHDA and SQIVND (reference sequence). CDR3 region: CASSIGAWGALTGELFF. The CDR3 DNA reads TGTGCCAGTAGTATAGGGGCATGGGGGGCTTTAACCGGGGAGCTGTTTTTT.

The chain joins TRBV5-1 to TRBJ2-1; 12 nucleotides align to TRBD2. After removal of 4 bases from V and 9 bases from J, the junction contained 8 bases not matched to a gene. The germline CDR1 and CDR2 sequences are SGHRS and YFSETQ. This CDR3 contains 15 residues. The CDR3 region is CASSPLAGGAAEQFF. The CDR3, as DNA: TGCGCCAGCAGCCCCCTAGCGGGAGGGGCAGCTGAGCAGTTCTTC.

The chain has TRBV5-1 and TRBJ2-6; D possibly corresponds to TRBD2 (6 bases). Trimming took off 4 bases at V and 0 bases at J, with 11 bases between the two ends. This CDR3 contains 16 residues. Germline loops: CDR1 SGHRS, CDR2 YFSETQ. The CDR3 nucleotides are TGCGCCAGCAGCGATGGCGGGGTCTCTGGGGCCAACGTCCTGACTTTC. Translation: CASSDGGVSGANVLTF.

The chain links TRBV11-2 to TRBJ2-7, with D hard to call. Germline V lookup: CDR1 SGHAT, CDR2 FQNNGV. V was cut by 1 base and J by 2 bases, with 0 bases left in between. The CDR3 contains 11 residues. The CDR3 bases are TGTGCCAGCAGCTTAGCCTACGAGCAGTACTTC. Residues: CASSLAYEQYF.